These 28 T cell receptor beta chains came from one sample sequenced in a study of cytomegalovirus exposure and HLA in healthy donors. The repertoire was sequenced with immunoSEQ multiplex PCR; TCRdb's copy has only in-frame clones and lacks some. The sample shows approximately 90,000 clones, approximately 96% of them seen only once. The sequenced sample was PBMCs. The source is a young man in good health and CMV-seronegative.

The rearrangement uses TRBV4-1 and TRBJ2-5; 12 bases are shared with TRBD2. Germline lookup yields CDR1 MGHRA and CDR2 YSYEKL. V dropped 2 bases and J dropped 6; count of bases not matched to a gene: 13. The CDR3 is made up of 18 amino acids. The CDR3: CASSQNQLAGGRPKTQYF. The CDR3 DNA sequence: TGCGCCAGCAGCCAAAATCAACTAGCGGGAGGTAGGCCAAAGACCCAGTACTTC.

In this sample, this clone turned up once. The V and J genes are TRBV19 and TRBJ1-3; D might be TRBD1 (6 bases). Germline V gene lookup returns CDR1 LNHDA and CDR2 SQIVND (reference sequence). The CDR3 is made up of 16 amino acids. Deletions cut 4 bases from V and 0 bases from J, with 13 bases between. The CDR3 loop reads CASSTSRGASGNTIYF. In DNA, the CDR3 is TGTGCCAGTAGTACCTCCCGGGGGGCCTCTGGAAACACCATATATTTT.

This clone appeared a few times. The chain couples TRBV25-1 to TRBJ1-5, with D possibly TRBD1 on 6 matching bases. V lost 0 bases, J lost 7 bases, and 10 bases lay in between. Germline V CDR1 and CDR2: MGHDK, SYGVNS. The CDR3 sequence is 14 residues long. The DNA for the CDR3 is TGTGCCAGCAGTGAATATGGGGGCCACCAGCCCCAGCATTTT. It yields the protein CASSEYGGHQPQHF.

The sample holds one count of this clone. The chain employs TRBV18 and TRBJ1-1; D is ambiguous. From germline, CDR1 is KGHSH and CDR2 LQKENI. The CDR3 is made up of 13 amino acids. V dropped 3 bases and J dropped 11 bases, with 16 bases sitting between them. CDR3 in DNA: TGTGCCAGCTCACCTCCGGGAATTAGGAGCGCTTTCTTT. Translating gives CASSPPGIRSAFF.

V is TRBV9 and J is TRBJ1-5; the match to TRBD1 covers 7 bases. CDR1 SGDLS and CDR2 YYNGEE come from the germline V gene. Germline trimming cut 3 bases from V and 5 bases from J; bases unmatched to any gene: 5. The CDR3 has 14 amino acids. CDR3 DNA sequence: TGTGCCAGCAGCGCAACAGGGGCGGATCAGCCCCAGCATTTT. It encodes CASSATGADQPQHF.

J is TRBJ2-1 and V is TRBV11-2, with D perhaps TRBD2 (5 bases). Trimming removed 2 bases from V and 6 bases from J, with 14 bases in between. From germline, CDR1 is SGHAT and CDR2 FQNNGV. CDR3 length: 15 amino acids. CDR3 nucleotides: TGTGCCAGCAGCTTACCTGTGGGTAGCGCCAATGAGCAGTTCTTC. Amino acid sequence: CASSLPVGSANEQFF.

This chain uses TRBV9 with TRBJ1-1; TRBD1 matches 7 bases. Germline lookup yields CDR1 SGDLS and CDR2 YYNGEE. J lost 3 bases, V lost 0 bases, and 8 bases had no gene match. This CDR3 has 16 amino acids. This CDR3 is CASSVAGRGVDTEAFF. Here the CDR3 DNA reads TGTGCCAGCAGCGTAGCAGGCAGGGGGGTTGACACTGAAGCTTTCTTT.

The chain carries TRBV7-8 and TRBJ1-1; TRBD1 matches 7 bases. The junction had 7 bases not matched to a gene; V was cut back by 5 bases and J by 1 base. Germline CDR1 is SGHVS and CDR2 is FQNEAQ. The CDR3 has 15 amino acids. CDR3 coding DNA: TGTGCCAGCAGCCCAAAGGGGGCCGCGAACACTGAAGCTTTCTTT. This sequence encodes CASSPKGAANTEAFF.

The rearrangement joins TRBV2 to TRBJ1-1, with unresolved D. V was clipped by 2 bases and J by 1 base, with 5 bases between them. The CDR3 has 13 residues. Germline loops: CDR1 SNHLY, CDR2 FYNNEI. The CDR3 nucleotides are TGTGCCAGCAGTGAATTCGGGAACACTGAAGCTTTCTTT. Protein sequence: CASSEFGNTEAFF.

This clone is medium-sized in the sample. The chain links TRBV6-5 to TRBJ2-1; possible D gene TRBD2, 6 bases. The germline V gene has CDR1 MNHEY and CDR2 SVGAGI. The CDR3 contains 15 residues. V was trimmed by 3 bases and J by 6 bases, leaving 15 bases between them. The CDR3 here is CASSYSGGIGNEQFF. The CDR3 coding sequence is TGTGCCAGCAGTTATTCCGGCGGGATAGGCAATGAGCAGTTCTTC.

As concerns this clone: Other DNA sequences within the sample encode an identical CDR3. The V call is TRBV9, the J call TRBJ2-1, with TRBD2 as a possible D gene (5 bases). Looked up from germline, CDR1 is SGDLS and CDR2 is YYNGEE. The CDR3 covers 15 residues. V shed 3 bases and J shed 0 bases, with 10 bases lying between them. This CDR3 reads CASSGTESSYNEQFF. The CDR3 DNA follows: TGTGCCAGCAGCGGGACTGAGAGCTCCTACAATGAGCAGTTCTTC.

This clone has just one count. The rearrangement links TRBV6-1 to TRBJ1-1; D is possibly TRBD1 (5 bases). Per germline, CDR1 MNHNS and CDR2 SASEGT. Trimming cost V 2 bases and J 7 bases, with 11 bases left between them. The CDR3 totals 13 residues. The CDR3 loop is CASSERTYIEAFF. The CDR3 coding sequence is TGTGCCAGCAGTGAAAGGACATACATTGAAGCTTTCTTT.

J is TRBJ2-4 and V is TRBV21-1; TRBD1, the table's D call, was not compared with the DNA. TRBV21-1 is termed a pseudogene. This CDR3 region has 20 residues. CDR3 DNA sequence: TGTGCCAGCAGCAAAAAAAGGGGGCCTGCGGAGCCGTTAGCCAAAAACATTCAGTACTTC. This encodes CASSKKRGPAEPLAKNIQYF.

V gene TRBV27 combines with J gene TRBJ2-7; TRBD2 aligns across 11 bases. This CDR3 region has 15 residues. Trimming removed 5 bases from V and 4 bases from J; junction bases left unmatched: 7. Germline loops: CDR1 MNHEY, CDR2 SMNVEV (reference sequence). CDR3 sequence: CASSLLAGVTYEQYF. CDR3 sequence (DNA): TGTGCCAGCAGTCTACTAGCGGGAGTAACGTACGAGCAGTACTTC.

Only one count was recorded for this clone. The J gene is TRBJ2-1, the V gene TRBV11-2; 7 bases fit TRBD1. Germline trimming cut 4 bases from V and 4 bases from J; bases unmatched to any gene: 7. Germline V gene sequence: CDR1 SGHAT, CDR2 FQNNGV. CDR3 size: 15 residues. The CDR3, as DNA: TGTGCCAGCAGCTCCGATCCGGGACAGTACAATGAGCAGTTCTTC. Its protein product is CASSSDPGQYNEQFF.

The J gene is TRBJ1-3, the V gene TRBV6-5; D is uncertain. Trimming removed 0 bases from V and 4 bases from J, with 10 bases in between. CDR3 size: 15 residues. Germline V gene lookup returns CDR1 MNHEY and CDR2 SVGAGI. DNA for the CDR3: TGTGCCAGCAGTTACTCCCCTACTACAGGAAACACCATATATTTT. This translates into CASSYSPTTGNTIYF.

The chain combines TRBV11-2 with TRBJ2-3, with TRBD2 matching 12 bases. Unmatched junction bases numbered 3, after V lost 0 bases and J lost 5 bases. Germline-derived CDR1 and CDR2 are SGHAT and FQNNGV. CDR3 size: 16 residues. CDR3 protein: CASSLETSGSLDTQYF. The CDR3 coding sequence is TGTGCCAGCAGCTTAGAGACTAGCGGGAGTTTAGATACGCAGTATTTT.

The chain couples TRBV5-1 to TRBJ2-3, with TRBD2 identical over 13 bases. The length of the CDR3 is 16 residues. V dropped 4 bases and J dropped 2; count of bases not matched to a gene: 4. Germline values: CDR1 SGHRS, CDR2 YFSETQ. For the CDR3, the DNA is TGCGCCAGCAGCGAGGGACTAGCGGGGTACACAGATACGCAGTATTTT. Translation: CASSEGLAGYTDTQYF. Combining the CDR3 with reference TRBV5-1 and TRBJ2-3 gives the whole variable domain KAGVTQTPRYLIKTRGQQVTLSCSPISGHRSVSWYQQTPGQGLQFLFEYFSETQRNKGNFPGRFSGRQFSNSRSEMNVSTLELGDSALYLCASSEGLAGYTDTQYFGPGTRLTVL.

The chain uses TRBV7-2 and TRBJ1-3; 8 nucleotides match TRBD1. The junction had 6 bases not matched to a gene; V was cut back by 3 bases and J by 2 bases. The CDR3 length is 16 residues. Germline assignment: CDR1 SGHTA and CDR2 FQGNSA. CDR3 sequence reads: CASSFAGGSTGNTIYF. The CDR3 DNA follows: TGTGCCAGCAGCTTTGCAGGGGGCTCAACTGGAAACACCATATATTTT.

The V gene is TRBV7-8, the J gene TRBJ2-1; D gene ambiguous. The V gene lost 0 bases and the J gene lost 0 bases, with 9 bases spanning the gap. CDR1 is SGHVS, CDR2 FQNEAQ, per germline. The length of the CDR3 is 16 residues. This CDR3 is CASSLAPASSYNEQFF. CDR3 in DNA: TGTGCCAGCAGCTTAGCTCCGGCTAGCTCCTACAATGAGCAGTTCTTC.

Here the CDR3 reads CSVQDGGETQYF. For the CDR3, the DNA is TGCAGCGTTCAGGACGGAGGAGAGACCCAGTACTTC. The chain combines TRBV29-1 with TRBJ2-5; maybe TRBD2 (5 bases). This CDR3 is built from 12 residues. V was shortened by 5 bases and J by 4 bases, with 11 bases between the two germline ends. Looked up from germline, CDR1 is SQVTM and CDR2 is ANQGSEA.

The chain has TRBV28 and TRBJ2-7; TRBD1 might be the D (7 bases). Trimming left V 6 bases short and J 2 bases short, with 17 bases between. This CDR3 spans 15 amino acids. Germline CDR1 and CDR2: MDHEN and SYDVKM. CDR3 nucleotide sequence: TGTGCCAGCAGCGGCGGGACAGTAAGTGCCTACGAGCAGTACTTC. Translating it yields CASSGGTVSAYEQYF.

The rearrangement links TRBV7-9 to TRBJ1-2; 8 nucleotides line up with TRBD1. Germline V gene sequence: CDR1 SEHNR, CDR2 FQNEAQ (reference sequence). This CDR3 is built from 16 residues. The ends lost 5 bases at V and 2 bases at J; junction bases unmatched: 10. CDR3 amino acids: CASSPNRGGPNYGYTF. The DNA of the CDR3 is TGTGCCAGCAGCCCCAACAGGGGGGGCCCCAACTATGGCTACACCTTC.

The chain carries TRBV5-4 and TRBJ1-1; 10 nucleotides align to TRBD1. This CDR3 spans 14 amino acids. The germline V gene encodes CDR1 SGHNT and CDR2 YYREEE (reference sequence). J was trimmed by 7 bases and V by 2 bases; bases with no gene match: 5. CDR3 in amino acids: CASSFGGQGVEAFF. The CDR3, as DNA: TGTGCCAGCAGCTTCGGTGGACAGGGGGTTGAAGCTTTCTTT. Looking up the rest from reference TRBV5-4 and TRBJ1-1 gives the full variable domain: ETGVTQSPTHLIKTRGQQVTLRCSSQSGHNTVSWYQQALGQGPQFIFQYYREEENGRGNFPPRFSGLQFPNYSSELNVNALELDDSALYLCASSFGGQGVEAFFGQGTRLTVV.

The gene calls are TRBV5-1 and TRBJ2-2; D gene ambiguous. From germline, CDR1 is SGHRS and CDR2 YFSETQ. The germline V and J ends were trimmed by 3 bases and 2 bases, with 5 bases remaining between them. CDR3 size: 13 residues. CDR3 region: CASSSLNTGELFF. The CDR3 DNA sequence: TGCGCCAGCAGCTCGTTAAACACCGGGGAGCTGTTTTTT.

V usage is TRBV4-3 and J usage is TRBJ1-2; TRBD1 might be the D (6 bases). The CDR3 has 16 residues. V gave up 0 bases and J gave up 0 bases, with 11 bases separating them. The germline gives CDR1 LGHNA, CDR2 YSLEER. The CDR3: CASSQEASGANYGYTF. The CDR3 DNA follows: TGCGCCAGCAGCCAAGAGGCGTCAGGGGCTAACTATGGCTACACCTTC.

This rearrangement joins TRBV28 to TRBJ2-2, with 10 bases lining up with TRBD1. V lost 6 bases and J lost 7; bases outside the gene matches: 5. CDR3 length equals 14 residues. Germline CDR1 is MDHEN and CDR2 is SYDVKM. The CDR3 protein is CASRRQGADGELFF. Here the CDR3 DNA reads TGTGCCAGCAGGCGACAGGGGGCGGACGGGGAGCTGTTTTTT.

The V call is TRBV10-3, the J call TRBJ2-2; possible D gene TRBD1, 7 bases. Trimming left V 9 bases short and J 6 bases short, with 14 bases between. The germline V gene encodes CDR1 ENHRY and CDR2 SYGVKD. The CDR3 has 13 amino acids. The CDR3 here is CAIRTGGSGELFF. The DNA for the CDR3 is TGTGCCATTCGGACAGGAGGGTCCGGGGAGCTGTTTTTT.